This T cell receptor (beta chain) originates from a study of shared clonotypes between healthy human individuals. Method: immunoSEQ multiplex PCR; TCRdb's copy keeps in-frame clones and lacks some. The table lists approximately 2.5 million clones, more than 85% of them singletons. V was shortened by 7 bases and J by 3 bases, with 14 bases between the two germline ends. The CDR3 runs 14 residues. Per the germline V gene, CDR1 is LNHDA and CDR2 is SQIVND (reference sequence). Partitioning of CD4+ cells yielded a CD45RA+ naive subset and a CD45RA-negative memory subset. Specimen: naive CD4+ T cells from PBMCs. The subset was: CD45RA+ positively selected. The genes are TRBV19 and TRBJ2-3, with a possible D match to TRBD1 (5 bases). The clonotype comes from a man between 18 and 35 years old in good health. Some clones in this sample may be carry-over from other donors' samples. CDR3 loop: CASTRTTGTDTQYF. For the CDR3, the DNA is TGTGCCAGTACTCGGACCACAGGTACAGATACGCAGTATTTT.